These 24 T cell receptor beta chains originate from one sample sequenced in a study of T cell responses to AZD1222 COVID-19 vaccine. Repertoires were generated with immunoSEQ multiplex PCR, while TCRdb's copy carries only in-frame clones and drops some. The sample lists more than 95,000 clones, roughly 89% occurring once. The sample consisted of peripheral blood, taken on day 0 of AZD1222 vaccination. Source of these receptors: an adult in good health.

The CDR3 is CASSPGGGSYEQYF. The CDR3 coding sequence is TGTGCCAGCAGCCCCGGAGGTGGTTCATACGAGCAGTACTTC. The chain recombines TRBV7-3 with TRBJ2-7, with D possibly matching TRBD2 (5 bases). Trimming removed 5 bases from V and 4 bases from J, with 15 bases in between. Germline V gene data show CDR1 as SGHTA and CDR2 as FQGTGA. The CDR3 runs 14 residues.

V and J are TRBV6-5 and TRBJ1-1; tentative D call: TRBD1 (5 bases). The CDR3 has 16 amino acids. V gave up 2 bases and J gave up 4 bases, with 17 bases separating them. Germline CDR1 and CDR2: MNHEY and SVGAGI. For the CDR3, the DNA is TGTGCCAGCAGTTACGACCCAGGGCTGGGCGGCACTGAAGCTTTCTTT. Protein product: CASSYDPGLGGTEAFF.

The chain couples TRBV18 to TRBJ2-2; 8 bases are shared with TRBD1. Germline CDR1 and CDR2: KGHSH and LQKENI. The V gene end was trimmed by 0 bases and the J gene end by 4 bases; junction bases not matched to a gene: 7. The CDR3 has 17 residues. CDR3 coding DNA: TGTGCCAGCTCACCACCGGTTCAGGGGGCGTTCACCGGGGAGCTGTTTTTT. Its protein product is CASSPPVQGAFTGELFF.

This chain connects TRBV11-2 to TRBJ2-3; 11 bases map to TRBD2. V gave up 5 bases and J gave up 0 bases; unmatched junction bases: 4. CDR1 and CDR2 from the germline V gene are SGHAT and FQNNGV. CDR3 length equals 16 residues. The DNA for the CDR3 is TGTGCCAGCAGCAGCAGACTAGCGGGGAGCACAGATACGCAGTATTTT. Translating gives CASSSRLAGSTDTQYF. The whole variable domain, filled in from reference TRBV11-2 and TRBJ2-3, reads EAGVAQSPRYKIIEKRQSVAFWCNPISGHATLYWYQQILGQGPKLLIQFQNNGVVDDSQLPKDRFSAERLKGVDSTLKIQPAKLEDSAVYLCASSSRLAGSTDTQYFGPGTRLTVL.

CDR3 amino acids: CASDEGSSNQPQHF. For the CDR3, the DNA is TGTGCCAGTGATGAGGGATCAAGCAATCAGCCCCAGCATTTT. The chain carries TRBV5-5 and TRBJ1-5, with D hard to call. Looked up from germline, CDR1 is SGHKS and CDR2 is YYEKEE (reference sequence). CDR3 size: 14 residues. The V gene lost 8 bases and the J gene lost 1 base, with 13 bases spanning the gap.

The J gene is TRBJ2-7, the V gene TRBV7-9; TRBD1 matches 7 bases. From germline, CDR1 is SEHNR and CDR2 FQNEAQ (reference sequence). CDR3 length: 14 amino acids. With V trimmed by 5 bases and J by 4 bases, 8 bases remained unmatched. Written as DNA, the CDR3 is TGTGCCAGCAGCCCGTCGGGACAGAAATACGAGCAGTACTTC. Amino acid sequence: CASSPSGQKYEQYF.

The CDR3 DNA follows: TGTGCCAGCAGCTCACGGAGGAACACCGGGGAGCTGTTTTTT. Its translation is CASSSRRNTGELFF. The chain combines TRBV7-2 with TRBJ2-2, with D uncertain. The V gene's germline CDR1 is SGHTA and CDR2 FQGNSA. V was shortened by 4 bases and J by 1 base, with 7 bases between the two germline ends. The CDR3 runs 14 residues.

The rearrangement uses TRBV2 and TRBJ2-1; D not resolved. From germline, CDR1 is SNHLY and CDR2 FYNNEI. Trimming stripped 3 bases from V and 6 bases from J, with 12 bases between. The length of the CDR3 is 14 residues. Here the CDR3 reads CASSESKPFNEQFF. CDR3 coding DNA: TGTGCCAGCAGTGAGTCAAAGCCCTTCAATGAGCAGTTCTTC.

V usage is TRBV6-5 and J usage is TRBJ1-6; possibly TRBD1 for D (5 bases). CDR3 length: 16 residues. Germline V CDR1 and CDR2: MNHEY, SVGAGI. The V and J ends lost 2 bases and 6 bases respectively, with 14 bases between them. The CDR3 region has the DNA TGTGCCAGCAGTTACGGGGCGGGTGTAGTTAATTCACCCCTCCACTTT. Translating gives CASSYGAGVVNSPLHF.

This clone appeared a few times. The V call is TRBV21-1, the J call TRBJ1-1. TRBV21-1 is assigned pseudogene status. This CDR3 has 16 residues. The CDR3 DNA is TGTGCCAGCAGCAAAGTCGGACTTTATGGGAACACTGAAGCTTTCTTT. This gives the protein CASSKVGLYGNTEAFF.

The CDR3 loop is CASSIVSSGNNEQFF. The CDR3 DNA reads TGTGCCAGTAGTATAGTGTCTAGCGGAAACAATGAGCAGTTCTTC. The V and J genes are TRBV19 and TRBJ2-1; 7 nucleotides line up with TRBD2. The trim removed 1 base at V and 5 bases at J, leaving 5 bases unmatched. Germline V gene sequence: CDR1 LNHDA, CDR2 SQIVND (reference sequence). The CDR3 spans 15 residues.

The chain couples TRBV28 to TRBJ1-1; tentatively, D is TRBD1 (5 bases). V was clipped by 6 bases and J by 4 bases, with 15 bases between them. The CDR3 is made up of 14 amino acids. Germline lookup yields CDR1 MDHEN and CDR2 SYDVKM. In DNA, the CDR3 is TGTGCCAGCAGCGGATTCGGGGGTGGCACTGAAGCTTTCTTT. Residues: CASSGFGGGTEAFF.

The V call is TRBV6-6, the J call TRBJ1-5; D gene ambiguous. V gave up 8 bases and J gave up 4 bases, with 15 bases separating them. Germline V gives CDR1 MNHNY, CDR2 SVGAGI (reference sequence). The CDR3 spans 14 residues. The CDR3 DNA reads TGTGCCAGCGTCCGTGGAGGAGAAAATCAGCCCCAGCATTTT. Protein: CASVRGGENQPQHF.

The gene calls are TRBV6-1 and TRBJ1-5; D remains ambiguous. The ends were cut back, 2 bases at V and 5 bases at J, with 13 bases in the middle. In germline, CDR1 is MNHNS, CDR2 SASEGT. The CDR3 has 15 residues. The CDR3 DNA sequence: TGTGCCAGCAGTGAAATGTCACAGCTTCATCAGCCCCAGCATTTT. This encodes CASSEMSQLHQPQHF.

The chain has TRBV7-9 and TRBJ1-1, with TRBD1 identical over 9 bases. Germline V gene lookup returns CDR1 SEHNR and CDR2 FQNEAQ (reference sequence). The V gene end was trimmed by 3 bases and the J gene end by 0 bases; junction bases not matched to a gene: 11. The CDR3 loop spans 18 amino acids. CDR3 coding DNA: TGTGCCAGCAGCTTTCCCGGGACAGGGATGGCTATGAACACTGAAGCTTTCTTT. It translates to CASSFPGTGMAMNTEAFF.

This chain uses TRBV5-1 with TRBJ2-1; 11 positions agree with TRBD2. The germline V gene encodes CDR1 SGHRS and CDR2 YFSETQ. The CDR3 spans 15 residues. The trim removed 0 bases at V and 6 bases at J, leaving 2 bases unmatched. DNA for the CDR3: TGCGCCAGCAGCTTGGTTACTAGCGGGAGCAATGAGCAGTTCTTC. Protein: CASSLVTSGSNEQFF.

The CDR3 nucleotides read TGCAGCGTTGGGCAGGGATTCAATCAGCCCCAGCATTTT. This gives the protein CSVGQGFNQPQHF. The rearrangement joins TRBV29-1 to TRBJ1-5; D is possibly TRBD1 (5 bases). Germline CDR1 reads SQVTM; CDR2 reads ANQGSEA. Between the trimmed V and J ends, which lost 4 bases and 3 bases, there was a span of 10 bases. The CDR3 sequence is 13 residues long.

The count of this clone is one. The chain carries TRBV9 and TRBJ2-1, with 9 bases matching TRBD2. V was clipped by 0 bases and J by 16 bases; unmatched bases: 5. The CDR3 contains 12 residues. Per germline, CDR1 SGDLS and CDR2 YYNGEE. CDR3 nucleotides: TGTGCCAGCAGCGTAGATAGCGGGGGCCCCTTCTTC. Amino acids: CASSVDSGGPFF.

The chain links TRBV19 to TRBJ2-3; D possibly matches TRBD1 or TRBD2 (5 bases each). The CDR3 totals 13 residues. From germline, CDR1 is LNHDA and CDR2 SQIVND (reference sequence). V lost 6 bases and J 1 base, leaving 8 bases between the germline ends. DNA for the CDR3: TGTGCCAGTAGGGGACCGGGCACAGATACGCAGTATTTT. Translation gives CASRGPGTDTQYF.

The rearrangement links TRBV5-1 to TRBJ2-1, with 16 bases matching TRBD2. Germline V gives CDR1 SGHRS, CDR2 YFSETQ. The CDR3 totals 17 residues. V gave up 4 bases and J gave up 7 bases; unmatched junction bases: 8. DNA for the CDR3: TGCGCCAGCAGCCTGAATGCGGGACTAGCGGGAGGGAATGAGCAGTTCTTC. It yields the protein CASSLNAGLAGGNEQFF.

The J gene is TRBJ2-6, the V gene TRBV27; the D is unclear. The CDR3 covers 15 residues. Germline assignment: CDR1 MNHEY and CDR2 SMNVEV (reference sequence). Trimming pared 2 bases from V and 0 bases from J, leaving 5 bases between. The CDR3 DNA is TGTGCCAGCAGTTTAATCTACTCTGGGGCCAACGTCCTGACTTTC. Translation: CASSLIYSGANVLTF.

V and J are TRBV18 and TRBJ2-7; TRBD1 agrees at 9 bases. The CDR3 covers 15 residues. The germline gives CDR1 KGHSH, CDR2 LQKENI. V lost 3 bases and J lost 6; bases outside the gene matches: 9. CDR3 amino acids: CASSPVSQGAIEQYF. CDR3 in DNA: TGTGCCAGCTCACCCGTCTCACAGGGGGCGATCGAGCAGTACTTC.

This rearrangement joins TRBV6-6 to TRBJ1-2, with unresolved D. The V end lost 0 bases, the J end lost 0 bases, and 8 bases lay between the germline ends. Germline loops: CDR1 MNHNY, CDR2 SVGAGI (reference sequence). The CDR3 loop spans 15 amino acids. The CDR3 protein is CASSYSQTSNYGYTF. CDR3 sequence (DNA): TGTGCCAGCAGTTACTCGCAGACTTCTAACTATGGCTACACCTTC.

V is TRBV7-2 and J is TRBJ1-5; possible D gene TRBD1, 6 bases. Trimming stripped 5 bases from V and 5 bases from J, with 16 bases between. The germline CDR1 and CDR2 sequences are SGHTA and FQGNSA. The CDR3 covers 15 residues. The CDR3 DNA reads TGTGCCAGCAGCGCGGGACAATCATTGCATCAGCCCCAGCATTTT. The encoded protein is CASSAGQSLHQPQHF.